This T cell receptor beta chain is drawn from a study of CD8+ T cells in alopecia areata. The overall study: The drug, oral tofacitinib, was given to treated patients at 5 to 10 mg twice daily.

RNA extraction was followed by reverse transcription into cDNA, which acted as the sequencing template. Profiled with immunoSEQ multiplex PCR; TCRdb holds only in-frame clones, not every one. The table has about 180,000 clones, over 55% seen once. This clone appeared a few times. Its cognate antigen is unknown. V dropped 7 bases and J dropped 0 bases, with 7 bases sitting between them. Germline V gene data show CDR1 as SQVTM and CDR2 as ANQGSEA. This CDR3 region has 12 residues. Findings and limits, study-wide: Scalp samples also yield sequences from resident alphabeta T cells of normal skin. Lesional scalp, notably in alopecia totalis/universalis, had clonality above that of normal scalp.

This sequence originates from a human donor with alopecia areata. Here the sequenced sample was CD4+ T cells sorted from blood, taken at week 0. The chain couples TRBV29-1 to TRBJ1-3; perhaps TRBD1 as D (5 bases). CDR3: CSARDSGNTIYF. The CDR3 DNA reads as TGCAGCGCCAGGGACTCTGGAAACACCATATATTTT.